The next 26 T cell receptor beta chains were all read from a single sample in a study of T cells generated in artificial thymic organoids. Artificial thymic organoids aggregated human hematopoietic stem and progenitor cells with human DLL1-expressing MS5 murine stromal cells. Organoids were seeded with FACS-purified CD34+CD3- stem and progenitor cells depleted of residual T cells. Reverse primers in the TRAC or TRBC constant regions drove separate semi-nested PCRs for TCRalpha and TCRbeta. One entry per CDR3 protein, called by TCRdb with MiXCR from the 5' RACE reads. The repertoire consists of around 5,600 distinct CDR3 sequences, with less than 30% occurring once and the leading ten covering more than 2.5%. Antigens for these TCRs are unknown. The sequenced sample was naive CD8+ T cells grown in artificial thymic organoids from cord blood stem and progenitor cells. Described subset: CD3+TCRalphabeta+CD8SP T cells; for blood, CD45RO-CCR7+ naive CD8+ T cells. All receptors derive from a human donor who gave cord blood stem cells for thymic organoid culture, a cardiac surgery patient who gave postnatal thymus, or a blood donor (not recorded which).

This clonotype occurred many times. The chain uses TRBV28 and TRBJ2-5; 7 bases fit TRBD2. In germline, CDR1 is MDHEN, CDR2 SYDVKM. With V trimmed by 2 bases and J by 1 base, 13 bases remained unmatched. The CDR3 runs 18 residues. This chain's CDR3 is CASSLGRGCASPQETQYF. CDR3 nucleotide sequence: TGTGCCAGCAGTTTAGGGAGGGGTTGCGCATCCCCCCAAGAGACCCAGTACTTC.

This clonotype is judged medium-sized. This chain connects TRBV6-1 to TRBJ1-5; unclear D gene. CDR3 length equals 14 residues. Germline V gene sequence: CDR1 MNHNS, CDR2 SASEGT. The V end lost 8 bases, the J end lost 2 bases, and 13 bases lay between the germline ends. The CDR3 sequence: CASGGGCGNQPQHF. DNA for the CDR3: TGTGCCAGCGGCGGCGGCTGTGGCAATCAGCCCCAGCATTTT.

The chain has TRBV10-3 and TRBJ1-2, with 8 bases that match TRBD1. V was pared by 2 bases and J by 4 bases, with 9 bases of the junction left unmatched. This CDR3 has 16 amino acids. The germline CDR1 and CDR2 sequences are ENHRY and SYGVKD. The CDR3 here is CAISEPGTGGGYGYTF. CDR3 bases: TGTGCCATCAGTGAGCCGGGGACAGGAGGAGGCTATGGCTACACCTTC.

This sequence joins TRBV30 and TRBJ1-2; TRBD1 might be the D (6 bases). The CDR3 spans 15 residues. Trimming pared 0 bases from V and 2 bases from J, leaving 13 bases between. Germline CDR1 is GTSNPN and CDR2 is SVGIG (reference sequence). CDR3 coding DNA: TGTGCCTGGAGTGTACGAGGGGGGCGCAACTATGGCTACACCTTC. This codes for CAWSVRGGRNYGYTF.

On this clonotype: One base away lies a much larger clone, so this may be a sequencing read error. V and J are TRBV7-9 and TRBJ2-5, with 12 positions matching TRBD2. The CDR3 loop spans 16 amino acids. Germline CDR1 SEHNR, CDR2 FQNEAQ (reference sequence). The ends lost 3 bases at V and 4 bases at J; junction bases unmatched: 6. The CDR3 region has the DNA TGTGCCAGCAGCTTCCGGACTAGCGGGAATCTAGAGACCCAGTACTTC. Amino acid sequence: CASSFRTSGNLETQYF.

This clonotype came up once. This may be a read error, as it is one base from a much larger clone. V gene TRBV7-9 combines with J gene TRBJ1-4, with 7 positions matching TRBD1. CDR3 length equals 14 residues. Per the germline V gene, CDR1 is SEHNR and CDR2 is FQNEAQ (reference sequence). The CDR3 sequence: CTSSSRGENEKLFF. CDR3 coding DNA: TGTACCAGCAGCTCCAGGGGGGAGAATGAAAAACTGTTTTTT.

By its share, this clonotype is medium-sized. The chain joins TRBV4-1 to TRBJ1-2; a weak D match, TRBD1 (5 bases). Germline V gene sequence: CDR1 MGHRA, CDR2 YSYEKL. There are 18 residues in the CDR3. The V and J ends lost 2 bases and 5 bases respectively, with 24 bases between them. CDR3 sequence: CASSQFRQGAMPIYGYTF. In DNA, the CDR3 is TGCGCCAGCAGCCAATTTCGGCAGGGCGCAATGCCGATTTATGGCTACACCTTC.

Judged by abundance, this clonotype is medium-sized (0.01 to 0.1%). The genes are TRBV5-4 and TRBJ2-3, with D maybe TRBD1 (6 bases). V lost 2 bases, J lost 5 bases, and 6 bases lay in between. CDR1 is SGHNT and CDR2 is YYREEE in the germline V gene (reference sequence). CDR3 length: 12 residues. Here the CDR3 DNA reads TGTGCCAGCAGCTTACAGGGAGATACGCAGTATTTT. Translated, it gives CASSLQGDTQYF.

This clonotype is medium-sized (0.01 to 0.1%). This chain links TRBV28 with TRBJ2-7, with 7 bases matching TRBD1. From germline, CDR1 is MDHEN and CDR2 SYDVKM. V dropped 6 bases and J dropped 1; count of bases not matched to a gene: 9. There are 15 residues in the CDR3. The CDR3 reads CASSPGQPVSYEQYF. The CDR3 nucleotides read TGTGCCAGCAGCCCGGGACAGCCGGTTTCCTACGAGCAGTACTTC.

This clonotype was detected only a few times. This chain links TRBV7-9 with TRBJ1-2, with TRBD1 matching 7 bases. With V trimmed by 5 bases and J by 4 bases, 10 bases remained unmatched. The CDR3 runs to 15 residues. Per germline, CDR1 SEHNR and CDR2 FQNEAQ (reference sequence). The CDR3 loop is CASSLNRGEVYGYTF. The DNA of the CDR3 is TGTGCCAGCAGCCTTAACAGGGGAGAAGTCTATGGCTACACCTTC.

This clonotype is categorized as medium-sized (0.01 to 0.1%). The genes are TRBV15 and TRBJ1-5, with 10 nucleotides matching TRBD1. Germline trimming cut 5 bases from V and 6 bases from J; bases unmatched to any gene: 4. The CDR3 sequence is 14 residues long. The germline gives CDR1 LNHNV, CDR2 YYDKDF (reference sequence). The CDR3 region has the DNA TGTGCCACCAGCTGGGACAGGGGAAGTCAGCCCCAGCATTTT. It is translated as CATSWDRGSQPQHF.

In its sample, this clonotype ranks as medium-sized. V and J are TRBV6-5 and TRBJ1-5, with a weak D call TRBD1 (5 bases). Trimming left V 4 bases short and J 2 bases short, with 15 bases between. Germline V gene sequence: CDR1 MNHEY, CDR2 SVGAGI. The CDR3 is 16 amino acids. CDR3 sequence reads: CASSSLGGIGNQPQHF. The CDR3 bases are TGTGCCAGCAGTTCTCTGGGGGGGATAGGCAATCAGCCCCAGCATTTT.

The chain is built from TRBV7-2 and TRBJ2-1, with 12 bases lining up with TRBD2. The J segment lost 13 bases and the V segment lost 4 bases, leaving 5 bases of the junction unmatched. This CDR3 has 13 amino acids. The V gene's germline CDR1 is SGHTA and CDR2 FQGNSA. Here the CDR3 DNA reads TGTGCCAGCAGCTCTCTAGCGGGGGGGCCTCAGTTCTTC. This gives the protein CASSSLAGGPQFF.

This clonotype was seen a handful of times. This chain links TRBV11-2 with TRBJ1-5; no clear D gene. Germline loops: CDR1 SGHAT, CDR2 FQNNGV. The CDR3 consists of 17 residues. V lost 5 bases to trimming and J lost 0 bases, with 17 bases between them. The CDR3 DNA follows: TGTGCCAGCAGCCCTGGCAGGAGTCGTTATAGCAATCAGCCCCAGCATTTT. The encoded protein is CASSPGRSRYSNQPQHF.

Ten or more counts support this clonotype. The genes are TRBV28 and TRBJ1-6; maybe TRBD1 (5 bases). Deletions cut 4 bases from V and 3 bases from J, with 16 bases between. This CDR3 region has 17 residues. Germline V gene lookup returns CDR1 MDHEN and CDR2 SYDVKM. In nucleotides, the CDR3 is TGTGCCAGCAGTTCCCCGCGGTGGGGGGACTATAATTCACCCCTCCACTTT. This translates into CASSSPRWGDYNSPLHF.

J is TRBJ2-7 and V is TRBV24-1; 8 positions agree with TRBD2. The V segment lost 3 bases and the J segment 3 bases; nucleotides outside the gene matches: 6. The CDR3 contains 15 residues. The germline V gene encodes CDR1 KGHDR and CDR2 SFDVKD. In DNA form, the CDR3 reads TGTGCCACCAGTGATCCTCGGGAGGGAGGCTACGAGCAGTACTTC. This encodes CATSDPREGGYEQYF.

A word on this clonotype: The junction differs from germline at one of its ends, possibly a read error. V is TRBV7-7 and J is TRBJ2-5; D remains ambiguous. From germline, CDR1 is SSHAT and CDR2 FNYEAQ (reference sequence). CDR3 length: 17 amino acids. CDR3 DNA sequence: TGTGCTAGCACCGACCGACCCTGGCCCGGGCCCCAAGAGACCCAGTACTTC. The encoded protein is CASTDRPWPGPQETQYF.

This chain links TRBV4-3 with TRBJ2-1; unclear D gene. Trimming left V 1 base short and J 8 bases short, with 6 bases between. Germline assignment: CDR1 LGHNA and CDR2 YSLEER. The length of the CDR3 is 12 residues. The DNA of the CDR3 is TGCGCCAGCAGCCAAGTTCCCGATGAGCAGTTCTTC. The encoded protein is CASSQVPDEQFF.

This clonotype was counted many times. The J gene is TRBJ2-7, the V gene TRBV24-1; 9 bases line up with TRBD1. The germline gives CDR1 KGHDR, CDR2 SFDVKD. V shed 7 bases and J 5 bases; nucleotides not matched to a gene: 8. The CDR3 runs to 14 residues. DNA for the CDR3: TGTGCCACCAGCGGCGACAGGGGGAAGAACGAGCAGTACTTC. It specifies CATSGDRGKNEQYF.

This clonotype was picked up a small number of times. A much larger clone differs from this one at a single base, so this may be a read error. This sequence joins TRBV10-3 and TRBJ1-5; tentatively, D is TRBD1 (6 bases). Germline assignment: CDR1 ENHRY and CDR2 SYGVKD. CDR3 size: 15 residues. The CDR3 protein is CAVSDTSVGGQPQHF. CDR3 DNA: TGTGCCGTCAGTGACACGAGCGTAGGGGGTCAGCCCCAGCATTTT.

The V call is TRBV5-1, the J call TRBJ2-2; no firm D call. CDR3 length: 14 amino acids. The germline CDR1 and CDR2 sequences are SGHRS and YFSETQ. Trimming removed 1 base from V and 6 bases from J, with 10 bases in between. The CDR3 protein is CASSLSWQSGELFF. As DNA, the CDR3 is TGCGCCAGCAGCTTGAGTTGGCAATCCGGGGAGCTGTTTTTT.

This clonotype is medium-sized in the sample. J is TRBJ1-4 and V is TRBV5-4; D is ambiguous. The germline CDR1 and CDR2 sequences are SGHNT and YYREEE (reference sequence). The CDR3 sequence is 13 residues long. The ends were cut back, 4 bases at V and 7 bases at J, with 11 bases in the middle. The CDR3 is CASSPGPFEKLFF. CDR3 DNA: TGTGCCAGCAGCCCGGGCCCTTTTGAAAAACTGTTTTTT.

This clonotype turned up a few times. The rearrangement links TRBV20-1 to TRBJ2-5; maybe TRBD1 (6 bases). The germline gives CDR1 DFQATT, CDR2 SNEGSKA (reference sequence). The CDR3 contains 13 residues. V shed 0 bases and J shed 7 bases, with 12 bases lying between them. This CDR3 reads CSAREGGAGTQYF. Written as DNA, the CDR3 is TGCAGTGCTAGAGAAGGGGGTGCTGGGACCCAGTACTTC.

Judged by abundance, this clonotype is medium-sized. The V call is TRBV27, the J call TRBJ2-4; TRBD1 matches 7 bases. Germline V lookup: CDR1 MNHEY, CDR2 SMNVEV (reference sequence). With V trimmed by 5 bases and J by 6 bases, 13 bases remained unmatched. The CDR3 has 16 amino acids. The CDR3 bases are TGTGCCAGCAGTCCTCGGGGTTGCGAGGGGGCAAACATTCAGTACTTC. It is translated as CASSPRGCEGANIQYF.

This clonotype rates as medium-sized (0.01 to 0.1%). This chain connects TRBV18 to TRBJ1-3, with D hard to call. CDR3 length: 15 residues. Trimming pared 3 bases from V and 0 bases from J, leaving 9 bases between. Germline CDR1 reads KGHSH; CDR2 reads LQKENI. CDR3 in DNA: TGTGCCAGCTCACCCCCCTACTGCTCTGGAAACACCATATATTTT. Translation: CASSPPYCSGNTIYF.

This clonotype was detected only a few times. The chain recombines TRBV7-2 with TRBJ2-3; D is perhaps TRBD1 (6 bases). This CDR3 spans 14 amino acids. Germline V lookup: CDR1 SGHTA, CDR2 FQGNSA. The germline V and J ends were trimmed by 5 bases and 1 base, with 10 bases remaining between them. CDR3 sequence reads: CASSPGQCTDTQYF. CDR3 nucleotide sequence: TGTGCCAGCAGCCCCGGACAGTGCACAGATACGCAGTATTTT.